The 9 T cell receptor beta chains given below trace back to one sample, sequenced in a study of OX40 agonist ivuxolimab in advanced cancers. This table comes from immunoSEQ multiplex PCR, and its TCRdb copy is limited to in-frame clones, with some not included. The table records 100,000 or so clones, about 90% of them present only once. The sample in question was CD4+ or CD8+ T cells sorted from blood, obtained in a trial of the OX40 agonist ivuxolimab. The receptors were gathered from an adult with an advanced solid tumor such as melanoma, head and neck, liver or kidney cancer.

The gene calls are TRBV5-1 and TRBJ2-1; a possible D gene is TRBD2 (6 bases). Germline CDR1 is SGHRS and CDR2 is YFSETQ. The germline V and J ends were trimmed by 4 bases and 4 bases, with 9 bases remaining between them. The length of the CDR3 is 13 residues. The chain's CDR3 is CASSPGTYNEQFF. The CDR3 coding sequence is TGCGCCAGCAGCCCGGGGACTTACAATGAGCAGTTCTTC.

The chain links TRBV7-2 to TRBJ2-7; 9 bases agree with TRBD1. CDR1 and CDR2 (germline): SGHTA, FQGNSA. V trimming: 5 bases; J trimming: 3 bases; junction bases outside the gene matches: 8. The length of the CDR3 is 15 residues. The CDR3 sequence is CASSLGQGFRYEQYF. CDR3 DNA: TGTGCCAGCAGCCTAGGACAGGGGTTTCGCTACGAGCAGTACTTC.

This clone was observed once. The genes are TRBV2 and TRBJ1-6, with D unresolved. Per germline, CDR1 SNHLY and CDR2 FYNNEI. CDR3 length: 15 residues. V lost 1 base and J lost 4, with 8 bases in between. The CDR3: CASSEVASYNSPLHF. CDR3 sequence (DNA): TGTGCCAGCAGTGAAGTTGCAAGTTATAATTCACCCCTCCACTTT.

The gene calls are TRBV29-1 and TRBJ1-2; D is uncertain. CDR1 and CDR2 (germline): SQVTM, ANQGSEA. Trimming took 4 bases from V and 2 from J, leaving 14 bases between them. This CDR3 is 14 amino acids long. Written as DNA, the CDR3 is TGCAGCGTTGGGGAGCGGGTAGCCAACTATGGCTACACCTTC. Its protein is CSVGERVANYGYTF.

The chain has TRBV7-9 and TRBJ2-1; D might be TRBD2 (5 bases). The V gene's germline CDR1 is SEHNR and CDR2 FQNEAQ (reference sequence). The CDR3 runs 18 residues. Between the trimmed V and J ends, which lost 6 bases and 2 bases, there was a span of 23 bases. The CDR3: CASSQPPTVATAYNEQFF. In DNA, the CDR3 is TGTGCCAGCAGTCAGCCCCCCACCGTAGCGACGGCCTACAATGAGCAGTTCTTC.

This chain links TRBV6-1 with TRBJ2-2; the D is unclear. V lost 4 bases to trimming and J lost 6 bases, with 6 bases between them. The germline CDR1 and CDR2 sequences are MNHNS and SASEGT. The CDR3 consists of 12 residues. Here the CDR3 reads CASSGRAGELFF. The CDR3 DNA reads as TGTGCCAGCAGTGGTCGTGCCGGGGAGCTGTTTTTT.

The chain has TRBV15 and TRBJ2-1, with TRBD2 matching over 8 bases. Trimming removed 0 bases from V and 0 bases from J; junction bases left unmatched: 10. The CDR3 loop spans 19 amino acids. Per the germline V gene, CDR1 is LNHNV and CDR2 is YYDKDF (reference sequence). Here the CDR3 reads CATSRDKFPSGYSYNEQFF. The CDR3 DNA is TGTGCCACCAGCAGAGATAAGTTTCCTAGCGGGTACTCCTACAATGAGCAGTTCTTC. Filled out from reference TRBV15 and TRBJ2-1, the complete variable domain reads DAMVIQNPRYQVTQFGKPVTLSCSQTLNHNVMYWYQQKSSQAPKLLFHYYDKDFNNEADTPDNFQSRRPNTSFCFLDIRSPGLGDTAMYLCATSRDKFPSGYSYNEQFFGPGTRLTVL.

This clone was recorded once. The CDR3 DNA reads TGTGCCAGCAGTTACAGACAGGGGTATCAGCCCCAGCATTTT. Protein product: CASSYRQGYQPQHF. This chain joins TRBV6-5 and TRBJ1-5; 8 bases are shared with TRBD1. The germline V gene encodes CDR1 MNHEY and CDR2 SVGAGI. Trimming cost V 2 bases and J 5 bases; bases outside gene matches: 2. The CDR3 is 14 residues long.

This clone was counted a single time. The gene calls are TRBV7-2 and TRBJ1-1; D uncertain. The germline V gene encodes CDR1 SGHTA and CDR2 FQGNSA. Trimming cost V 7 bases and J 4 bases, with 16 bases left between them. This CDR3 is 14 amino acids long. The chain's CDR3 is CASNRRMFGTEAFF. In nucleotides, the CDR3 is TGTGCCAGCAACAGACGCATGTTCGGCACTGAAGCTTTCTTT.